This TCR beta chain was identified in a study of vaccination effects on CD4 cells after COVID-19. Using immunoSEQ multiplex PCR, the repertoire was profiled, and TCRdb retains in-frame clones only, with some absent. The data hold about 52,000 clones, with roughly 79% observed a single time. Study-wide points: At late timepoints after vaccination, vaccine- and infection-induced clones shrank markedly. Sampling in the study covered few convalescent patients and included no early post-infection timepoints.

Within the ViraFEST assay, antigen-specific CD4+ T cells underwent expansion with viral peptide pools prior to sequencing. After roughly 10 days in culture, the CD4+ T cells were isolated. Vaccinated recipients, who were negative for nucleocapsid antibodies, had no history of SARS-CoV-2 infection. Each culture well received over 1.5 million PBMC. These cells were then cultured in IMDM with about 10 IU/ml IL-2 and about 9.4 ug/ml peptides. Fresh IL-2-containing medium replaced half the medium on days 3 and 7. About this clone itself: Antigen unknown.

The sequencing used CD4+ T cells from PBMCs cultured with HCoV-OC43 spike peptides, collected before COVID-19 vaccination. Noted subset: HCoV-OC43 spike overlapping peptide pool stimulation. This receptor was identified in a human donor who received a COVID-19 vaccine.

The DNA for the CDR3 is TGTGCCTTTTTGTACCGGACAGGGGGTCTCACCGGGGAGCTGTTTTTT. This sequence encodes CAFLYRTGGLTGELFF. This chain connects TRBV30 to TRBJ2-2; 10 bases match TRBD1. The CDR3 sequence is 16 residues long. The trim removed 7 bases at V and 4 bases at J, leaving 12 bases unmatched. Per the germline V gene, CDR1 is GTSNPN and CDR2 is SVGIG (reference sequence). Filled out from reference TRBV30 and TRBJ2-2, the complete variable domain reads SQTIHQWPATLVQPVGSPLSLECTVEGTSNPNLYWYRQAAGRGLQLLFYSVGIGQISSEVPQNLSASRPQDRQFILSSKKLLLSDSGFYLCAFLYRTGGLTGELFFGEGSRLTVL.